The present T cell receptor beta chain was sequenced within a study of shared clonotypes between healthy human individuals. Genomic DNA of each subset was evenly split across several immunoSEQ plates. Sequenced by immunoSEQ multiplex PCR; TCRdb stores in-frame clones only, minus some. The repertoire consists of around 2.1 million clones, with just over 90% occurring once and the leading ten covering approximately 1.7%. The naive CD8 fraction comprised CD45RO-negative cells positively selected for CCR7 and excluded terminally differentiated effector memory CD45RA+ cells. CDR1 and CDR2 from the germline V gene are LNHDA and SQIVND (reference sequence). Trimming took 0 bases from V and 6 from J; bases not matched to a gene: 3. This CDR3 is built from 15 residues.

What was sequenced was naive CD8+ T cells from PBMCs. The rearrangement links TRBV19 to TRBJ1-5; 9 positions agree with TRBD1. This TCR derives from a young man in good health. Some clones in this sample may be carry-over from other donors' samples. CDR3 bases: TGTGCCAGTAGTATAGAGGGACAGGGTTCTCAGCCCCAGCATTTT. Translated, it gives CASSIEGQGSQPQHF.